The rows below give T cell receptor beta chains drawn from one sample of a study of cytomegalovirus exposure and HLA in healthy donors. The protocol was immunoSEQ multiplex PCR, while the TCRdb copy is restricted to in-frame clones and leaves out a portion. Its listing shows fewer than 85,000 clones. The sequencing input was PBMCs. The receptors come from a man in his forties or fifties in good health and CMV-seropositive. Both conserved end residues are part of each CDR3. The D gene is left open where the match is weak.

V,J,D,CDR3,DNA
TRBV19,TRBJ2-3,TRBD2,CASSKLEGLAVSTDTQYF,TGTGCCTCAAGTAAGTTGGAGGGTCTAGCGGTTAGCACAGATACGCAGTATTTT
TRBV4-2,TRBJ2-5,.,CASSQGYRGIQETQYF,TGTGCCAGCAGCCAAGGTTATAGGGGGATCCAAGAGACCCAGTACTTC
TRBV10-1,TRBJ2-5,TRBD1,CASQYRDREPETQYF,TGCGCCAGCCAATACCGGGACAGGGAACCGGAGACCCAGTACTTC
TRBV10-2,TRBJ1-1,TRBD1,CASSLQGRTEAFF,TGCGCCAGCAGTCTACAGGGGCGGACTGAAGCTTTCTTT
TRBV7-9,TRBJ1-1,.,CASSLAFPEKAFF,TGTGCCAGCAGCTTAGCGTTCCCAGAAAAAGCTTTCTTT
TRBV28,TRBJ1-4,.,CASRPGSTNEKLFF,TGTGCCAGCAGACCGGGGTCAACTAATGAAAAACTGTTTTTT
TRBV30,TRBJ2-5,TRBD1,CAWSPTGGEGETQYF,TGTGCCTGGAGTCCGACAGGGGGCGAAGGGGAGACCCAGTACTTC
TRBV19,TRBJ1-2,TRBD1,CASSFDRVGYGYTF,TGTGCCAGTAGTTTCGACAGGGTTGGATATGGCTACACCTTC
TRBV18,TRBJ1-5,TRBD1,CASSRYRGEDQPQHF,TGTGCCAGCTCACGCTACAGGGGTGAGGATCAGCCCCAGCATTTT
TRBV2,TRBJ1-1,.,CASSVGQLDTEAFF,TGTGCCAGCAGTGTTGGACAGCTAGACACTGAAGCTTTCTTT
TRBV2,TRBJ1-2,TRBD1,CASRVGGWGYTF,TGTGCCAGCAGGGTAGGGGGCTGGGGCTACACCTTC
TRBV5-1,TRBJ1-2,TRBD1,CASSLGTGGGYTF,TGCGCCAGCAGTTTGGGGACAGGGGGCGGCTACACCTTC
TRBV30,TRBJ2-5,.,CAWSEGGAARETQYF,TGTGCCTGGAGTGAAGGGGGGGCAGCGAGGGAGACCCAGTACTTC
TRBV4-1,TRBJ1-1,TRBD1,CASSQRDRGLTEAFF,TGCGCCAGCAGCCAAAGGGACAGGGGGCTCACTGAAGCTTTCTTT
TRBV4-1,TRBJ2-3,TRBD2,CASSQDTRRGGTQYF,TGCGCCAGCAGCCAAGATACACGGAGGGGAGGGACGCAGTATTTT
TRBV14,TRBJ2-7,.,CASSWGGTGPGEQYF,TGTGCCAGCAGCTGGGGGGGGACAGGCCCCGGCGAGCAGTACTTC
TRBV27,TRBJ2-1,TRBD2,CLAGATHNEQFF,TGCTTAGCGGGGGCCACACACAATGAGCAGTTCTTC
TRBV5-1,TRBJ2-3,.,CASSFAGAGVDTQYF,TGCGCCAGCAGCTTTGCAGGAGCAGGGGTAGATACGCAGTATTTT
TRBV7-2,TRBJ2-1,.,CASTSQVLFHEQFF,TGTGCCAGTACCTCACAAGTCCTTTTCCATGAGCAGTTCTTC
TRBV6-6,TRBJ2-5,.,CASSYAGQQETQYF,TGTGCCAGCAGTTACGCGGGACAGCAAGAGACCCAGTACTTC